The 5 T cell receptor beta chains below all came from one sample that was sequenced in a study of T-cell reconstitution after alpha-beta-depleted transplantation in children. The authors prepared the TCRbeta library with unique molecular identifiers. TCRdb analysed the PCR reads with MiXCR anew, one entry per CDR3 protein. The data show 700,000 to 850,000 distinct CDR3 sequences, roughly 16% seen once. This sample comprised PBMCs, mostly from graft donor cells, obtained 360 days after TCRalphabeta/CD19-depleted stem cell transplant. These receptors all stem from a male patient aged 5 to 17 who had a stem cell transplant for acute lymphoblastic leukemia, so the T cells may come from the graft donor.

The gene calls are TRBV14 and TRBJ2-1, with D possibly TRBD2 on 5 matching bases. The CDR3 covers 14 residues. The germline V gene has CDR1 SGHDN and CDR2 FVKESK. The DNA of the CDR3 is TGTGCTACACAAGATCGGGAATCCTACAATGAGCAGTTCTTC. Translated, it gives CATQDRESYNEQFF.

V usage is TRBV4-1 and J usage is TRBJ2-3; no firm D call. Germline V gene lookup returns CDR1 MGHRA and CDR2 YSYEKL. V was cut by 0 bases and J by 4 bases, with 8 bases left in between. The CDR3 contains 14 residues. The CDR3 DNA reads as TGCGCCAGCAGCCAAGATCCCACCGCAGATACGCAGTATTTT. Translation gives CASSQDPTADTQYF.

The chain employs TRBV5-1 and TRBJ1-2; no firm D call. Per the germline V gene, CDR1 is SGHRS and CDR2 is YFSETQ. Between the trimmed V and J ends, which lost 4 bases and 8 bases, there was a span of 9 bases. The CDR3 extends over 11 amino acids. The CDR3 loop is CASSLDTGYTF. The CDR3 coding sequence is TGCGCCAGCAGCCTCGACACGGGCTACACCTTC.

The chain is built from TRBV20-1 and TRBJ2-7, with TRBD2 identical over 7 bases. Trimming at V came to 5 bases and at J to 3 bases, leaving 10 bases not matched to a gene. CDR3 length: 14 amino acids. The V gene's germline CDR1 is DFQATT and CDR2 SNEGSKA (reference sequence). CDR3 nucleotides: TGCAGTGCTGGCAAAACTAGCGACCACTACGAGCAGTACTTC. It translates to CSAGKTSDHYEQYF.

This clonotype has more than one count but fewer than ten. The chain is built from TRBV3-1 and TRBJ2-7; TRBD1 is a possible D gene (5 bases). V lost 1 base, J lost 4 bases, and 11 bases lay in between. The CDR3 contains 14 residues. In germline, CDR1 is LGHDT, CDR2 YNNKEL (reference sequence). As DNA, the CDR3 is TGTGCCAGCAGCCAAGTTGTAGGGGCGTACGAGCAGTACTTC. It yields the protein CASSQVVGAYEQYF.